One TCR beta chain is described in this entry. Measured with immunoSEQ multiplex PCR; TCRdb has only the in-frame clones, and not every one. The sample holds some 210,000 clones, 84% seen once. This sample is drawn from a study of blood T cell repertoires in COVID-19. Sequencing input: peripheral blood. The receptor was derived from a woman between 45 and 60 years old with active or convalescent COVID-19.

The CDR3 DNA sequence: TGTGCCAGTCTAGACAGGGAGTACTATGGCTACACCTTC. As protein: CASLDREYYGYTF. The rearrangement links TRBV6-5 to TRBJ1-2; 7 nucleotides agree with TRBD1. The CDR3 has 13 amino acids. Unmatched junction bases numbered 7, after V lost 9 bases and J lost 3 bases. Germline lookup yields CDR1 MNHEY and CDR2 SVGAGI.